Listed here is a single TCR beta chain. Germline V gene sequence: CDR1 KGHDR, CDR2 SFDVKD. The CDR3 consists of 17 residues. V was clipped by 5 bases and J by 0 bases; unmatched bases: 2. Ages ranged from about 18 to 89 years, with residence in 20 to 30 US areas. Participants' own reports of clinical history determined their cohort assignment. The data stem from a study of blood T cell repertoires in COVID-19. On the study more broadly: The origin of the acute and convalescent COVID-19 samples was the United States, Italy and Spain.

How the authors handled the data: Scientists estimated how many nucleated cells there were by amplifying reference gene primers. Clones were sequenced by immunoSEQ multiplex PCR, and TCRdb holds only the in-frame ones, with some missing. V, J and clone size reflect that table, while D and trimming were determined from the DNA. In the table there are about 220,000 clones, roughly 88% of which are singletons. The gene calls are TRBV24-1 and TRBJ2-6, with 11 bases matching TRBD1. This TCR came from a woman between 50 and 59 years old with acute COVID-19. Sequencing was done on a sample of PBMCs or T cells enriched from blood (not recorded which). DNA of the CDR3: TGTGCCACCAGTGCCGGGACAGGGGGCTCTGGGGCCAACGTCCTGACTTTC. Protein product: CATSAGTGGSGANVLTF.